This T cell receptor (beta chain) was obtained from a study of somatic mutations in cytotoxic T cells in rheumatoid arthritis. Assay: immunoSEQ multiplex PCR; the TCRdb copy retains only in-frame clones and omits some. This table holds 13,000 to 15,000 clones, around 80% found once. Sequenced sample: CD8+ T cells sorted from blood. The TCR comes from an adult with rheumatoid arthritis.

The CDR3 DNA is TGTGCCAGCTCACCACCCAGCGGCCCCTACAATGAGCAGTTCTTC. As protein: CASSPPSGPYNEQFF. The gene calls are TRBV18 and TRBJ2-1; D perhaps matches TRBD2 (5 bases). V lost 0 bases and J 2 bases, leaving 8 bases between the germline ends. There are 15 residues in the CDR3. Per germline, CDR1 KGHSH and CDR2 LQKENI. Full variable domain (remainder filled in from reference TRBV18 and TRBJ2-1): NAGVMQNPRHLVRRRGQEARLRCSPMKGHSHVYWYRQLPEEGLKFMVYLQKENIIDESGMPKERFSAEFPKEGPSILRIQQVVRGDSAAYFCASSPPSGPYNEQFFGPGTRLTVL.